This paragraph covers one T cell receptor (beta chain) sequence. This sample is drawn from a study of shared clonotypes between healthy human individuals. Study as a whole: Per donor, CD8 memory used one plate, CD8 naive used two, CD4 memory used three and CD4 naive used three.

Trimming removed 6 bases from V and 4 bases from J, with 15 bases in between. In germline, CDR1 is MNHNS, CDR2 SASEGT. This CDR3 region has 14 residues. Generated by immunoSEQ multiplex PCR, the TCRdb table keeps only in-frame clones and is missing some. The data contain a few million clones, almost 96% of them singletons. This TCR derives from a man between 18 and 35 years old in good health. Material for sequencing was naive CD4+ T cells sorted from blood. The subset: CD45RA+ positively selected. The chain carries TRBV6-1 and TRBJ1-2, with D possibly being TRBD1 (5 bases). In DNA, the CDR3 is TGTGCCAGCAGCCTATTGGGGGAGGGCTATGGCTACACCTTC. Its protein is CASSLLGEGYGYTF.